This TCR beta chain was recorded in a study of radiation and T cells in renal cell carcinoma. About the research overall: Nephrectomy followed 15 Gy stereotactic body radiation by 4 weeks. The study, taken as a whole, reports: No pretreatment tumor biopsies were available for baseline clonotypes.

With respect to this clone: Antigen: not known.

Germline V lookup: CDR1 GTSNPN, CDR2 SVGIG (reference sequence). The CDR3 totals 14 residues. V was pared by 3 bases and J by 5 bases, with 8 bases of the junction left unmatched. Documented time point: blood 2 weeks post-SBRT. The treatment was: 15 Gy SBRT to primary tumor, nephrectomy 4 weeks later. Clones were read by immunoSEQ multiplex PCR, and TCRdb kept only the in-frame ones, dropping some. The sample lists roughly 130,000 clones, 85% to 90% occurring once. This TCR was sampled from a woman in her seventies with renal cell carcinoma. The material sequenced was blood, taken from a patient whose treatment included radiotherapy and nephrectomy. This sequence joins TRBV30 and TRBJ2-5, with 8 bases identical to TRBD1. The CDR3 bases are TGTGCCTGGAGGGGCAGGGGGCCTTGGGAGACCCAGTACTTC. As protein: CAWRGRGPWETQYF.